The entry that follows covers one T cell receptor (beta chain) sequence. The sample originates from a study of T cell changes during pregnancy in multiple sclerosis. Profiling relied on immunoSEQ multiplex PCR, and the TCRdb table lists in-frame clones only, not all of them. The data contain fewer than 12,000 clones, around 89% of them singletons. The CDR3 runs 12 residues. Trimming took 3 bases from V and 11 from J, leaving 15 bases between them. The germline V gene has CDR1 SGDLS and CDR2 YYNGEE. This TCR was recovered from a female donor in good health, enrolled as a control in a pregnancy study. Sequenced material: CD8+ T cells from peripheral blood mononuclear cells, taken in the first trimester of pregnancy. V and J are TRBV9 and TRBJ2-7, with TRBD1 as a possible D gene (5 bases). CDR3 protein: CASSDGAAAEYF. CDR3 DNA sequence: TGTGCCAGCAGCGATGGGGCGGCAGCCGAGTACTTC.